This T cell receptor (beta chain) stems from a study of naive and memory T cell subsets (dated by TCRdb to between 2016 and 2019). Regarding the research as a whole: Sorted naive and memory T cell subsets from peripheral blood were analyzed in the study using a UMI-based, open-source pipeline for TCR alpha and beta sequencing. The results of the functional CMV T cell responses matched the IgG serology results in every case. RNA was DNase-treated and reverse transcribed with TCR constant-region primers, mostly using SuperScript III. On the study overall, not on this receptor specifically: A clonotype was defined as a single alpha or beta chain sequence rather than as a paired alpha/beta receptor. Naive repertoires, especially CD8, contained a few larger clonotypes, possibly memory cells re-expressing CD45RA. Once error correction was done, more than 90% of naive TCR sequences showed up just once, which made the naive abundance distributions much steeper than those of the memory subsets. RNA-based TCR counts may be affected by expression changes linked to T cell activation and differentiation. In both CD4 and CD8 cells, a rise in Gini index and a fall in Shannon and inverse Simpson diversity were observed from naive through CM, EM and EMRA. The repertoire findings for the naive and memory subsets could not be validated against a ground truth because none was available. TCR abundance followed a power law with an exponent that was different for naive and memory subsets but consistent across the three individuals.

From cysteine to phenylalanine, the CDR3 is 14 amino acids long. The read is trimmed to its CDR3 DNA, 42 bases read in frame from base 1. V was cut back by 2 bases and J by 6 bases, leaving a gap of 13 bases between them. CDR1 MNHEY and CDR2 SMNVEV were looked up in the germline V gene (reference sequence). TCR alpha and beta chain libraries were amplified separately from the second PCR step onward. CMV status of each donor was established by measuring IFNgamma production from CD4+ T cells after fresh PBMCs were stimulated overnight with CMV viral lysate. CD4 T cells were positively selected with Miltenyi beads, followed by positive selection of CD8 T cells from the CD4-negative fraction. Cells stained for CD3, CD4, CD8, CD45RA, CD27 and a live/dead dye were sorted on a BD Aria II into four subsets by CD45RA and CD27. Three healthy volunteers provided blood, and the blood of each volunteer was split into CD4 and CD8 T cells and then into four differentiation subsets. About 120 ml of peripheral blood was taken from each donor, and PBMC were separated by density-gradient centrifugation on Ficoll-Paque PLUS. The sorted cells were lysed in RLT buffer, after which RNA was extracted using a Qiagen RNeasy kit and kept at -80 degrees C.

Library preparation was by UMI-ligation and nested PCR. To cover both TRBC1 and TRBC2, the beta constant-region primer consisted of an equimolar mix of two oligonucleotides. A single-stranded oligonucleotide containing the SP2 primer and a 12-nucleotide UMI was joined to the 3' end of the cDNA by T4 RNA ligase 1. Four rounds of PCR, combining the SP2 primer with nested alpha and beta constant-region primers, were used to amplify the ligated cDNA. Incubation of the ligation reaction was carried out at 16 degrees C for about 20-25 hours. PCR2 was usually performed as a SYBR Green qPCR and halted at a preset threshold so that over-amplification would not occur. All purifications after the first were performed with Agencourt AMPure XP magnetic beads. Libraries were quantified by Qubit and checked on a TapeStation, with a main peak expected near 650 bp. Pooled libraries were sequenced on an Illumina MiSeq using v2 2x251 paired-end kits, and typically 1-2 million reads were obtained per sample. Each sample was pooled at about 4.3 nM, and about 5-8% PhiX was included to help cluster recognition. Processing in the source paper ran as follows. Using tag matching that tolerated one base-pair mismatch, Decombinator assigned V and J genes to FASTQ reads that had been processed by Demultiplexor. Collapsinator relied on UMIs to fix sequencing errors as well as frequency errors caused by PCR heterogeneity. CDR3Translator translated TCRs and extracted CDR3s from the conserved cysteine to the FGXG phenylalanine, flagging non-productive sequences. Repertoires were subsampled to equal numbers of UMI-defined TCRs before Gini, Shannon entropy and inverse Simpson indices were calculated. Power-law fits to clonotype abundance distributions were performed by maximum likelihood within the linear range. For one naive CD8 sample, the pipeline and MIGEC produced similar UMI counts, unique TCR numbers and clonal distributions. One analysis removed from the naive repertoire any naive TCRs that were also found in any memory subset from the same donor. A set of some 7,000 CMV-associated CDR3 sequences, compiled from VDJdb and a published dataset, was used to search the repertoires. The public reads were run again by TCRdb, first through fastp at Q25 and then through MiXCR, and only productive beta chains were kept. All rows with the same CDR3 protein become a single entry with the most common DNA and genes. These V and J calls are TCRdb output, not the study's own analysis. This sample holds 130,000 to 150,000 distinct CDR3 sequences; 15% to 20% were observed only once. Approximately 0.15% of the sample rests with the top ten.

Comment on this clonotype: Its antigen specificity is not known. There are no base qualities to consult, and no much larger clone falls within one base.

The sequencing input was naive CD4+ T cells from blood. The sample's cell subset or site label, in plain terms: naive T cells, CD45RA high CD27+. This clonotype originated in a human donor in good health. Rearrangement joined TRBV27 to TRBJ1-1; the D gene cannot be named for sure. The CDR3 protein: CASSLRVGLAEAFF. The base sequence is TGTGCCAGCAGTTTAAGGGTCGGACTTGCTGAAGCTTTCTTT.